This TCR beta chain was sequenced for a study of blood T cells in healthy people across ages. Primed by a sample-barcoded 5' primer and a J-beta primer mix, a second PCR proceeded for roughly 6 to 12 cycles. Each cDNA molecule, via a template-switch adaptor with 12 random nucleotides, was tagged. Via MiXCR, TCRdb re-called the 5' RACE reads, giving one row per CDR3 protein. The sample consists of 800,000 or so distinct CDR3 sequences, roughly 46% of them appearing once. CDR1 is LGHNA, CDR2 YNFKEQ, per germline. CDR3 size: 15 residues. V gave up 4 bases and J gave up 2 bases; unmatched junction bases: 5. Samples each yielded at least 6 micrograms of total RNA.

This rearrangement joins TRBV4-2 to TRBJ2-5, with 9 positions matching TRBD1. The sample consisted of blood. This clonotype was sampled from an elderly man in good health. The CDR3 DNA is TGTGCCAGCAGCCCGGGACAGGGAAGACAAGAGACCCAGTACTTC. Protein product: CASSPGQGRQETQYF.